This TCR beta chain was captured in a study of blood T cell repertoires in COVID-19. Study in general: Samples representing acute and convalescent COVID-19 were sourced from the United States, Italy and Spain. From T cells, B-cell-depleted T cells, or PBMCs came the material, which was cDNA or gDNA.

In Seattle, patients joined the study during active infection and were tracked longitudinally. As handled by the study authors: Amplification with reference gene primers provided the estimates of nucleated cell counts. TCRdb's table, derived via immunoSEQ multiplex PCR, lists solely in-frame clones and lacks some. For V, J and clone size, that table is used; D and trimming come from the DNA. The data show some 390,000 clones, around 87% seen once. The CDR3 loop spans 14 amino acids. The germline CDR1 and CDR2 sequences are LGHNA and YNFKEQ. Between the trimmed V and J ends, which lost 3 bases and 3 bases, there was a span of 11 bases.

What was sequenced was peripheral blood. This clonotype originated in a woman aged 55-70 years with COVID-19, enrolled during active disease. The gene calls are TRBV4-2 and TRBJ1-1; tentatively, D is TRBD1 (6 bases). CDR3 amino acids: CASSHQGRDTEAFF. The CDR3 region has the DNA TGTGCCAGCAGCCACCAGGGGAGGGACACTGAAGCTTTCTTT.